This T cell receptor (beta chain) was retrieved from a study of OX40 agonist ivuxolimab in advanced cancers. Assay: immunoSEQ multiplex PCR; the TCRdb copy retains only in-frame clones and omits some. Among approximately 79,000 clones listed, 87% were seen once. Deletions cut 0 bases from V and 7 bases from J, with 16 bases between. Germline CDR1 and CDR2: GTSNPN and SVGIG (reference sequence). The CDR3 has 15 residues. This specimen was CD4+ or CD8+ T cells sorted from blood, taken in a trial of the OX40 agonist ivuxolimab. The V and J genes are TRBV30 and TRBJ2-4; D gene ambiguous. The source of this sequence is an adult with an advanced solid tumor such as melanoma, head and neck, liver or kidney cancer. The CDR3 protein is CAWSVRSQLTNIQYF. CDR3 nucleotide sequence: TGTGCCTGGAGTGTAAGAAGCCAGCTTACCAACATTCAGTACTTC.